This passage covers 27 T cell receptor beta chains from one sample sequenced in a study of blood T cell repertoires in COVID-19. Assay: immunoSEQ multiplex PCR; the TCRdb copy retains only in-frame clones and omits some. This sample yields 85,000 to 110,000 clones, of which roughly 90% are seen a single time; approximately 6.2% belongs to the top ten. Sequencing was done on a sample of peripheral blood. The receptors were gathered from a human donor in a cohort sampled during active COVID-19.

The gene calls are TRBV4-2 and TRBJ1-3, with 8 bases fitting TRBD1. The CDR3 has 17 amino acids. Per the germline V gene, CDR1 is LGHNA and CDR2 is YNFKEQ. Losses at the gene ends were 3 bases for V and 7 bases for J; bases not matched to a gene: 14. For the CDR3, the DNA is TGTGCCAGCAGCCAGTACACCTCAGGGGGCGTGAGGAACACCATATATTTT. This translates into CASSQYTSGGVRNTIYF.

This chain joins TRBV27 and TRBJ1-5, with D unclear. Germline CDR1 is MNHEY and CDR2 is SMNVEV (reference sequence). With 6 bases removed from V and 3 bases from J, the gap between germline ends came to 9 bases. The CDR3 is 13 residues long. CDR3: CASSYRVNQPQHF. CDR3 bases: TGTGCCAGCAGCTACAGAGTCAATCAGCCCCAGCATTTT.

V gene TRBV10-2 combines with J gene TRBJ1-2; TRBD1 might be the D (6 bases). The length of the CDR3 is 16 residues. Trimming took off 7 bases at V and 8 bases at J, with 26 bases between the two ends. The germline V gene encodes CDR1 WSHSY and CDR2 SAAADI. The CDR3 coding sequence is TGCGCCAGCACCCCTATTTTGTCGGGGGGCGCGGGGGGCTACACCTTC. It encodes CASTPILSGGAGGYTF.

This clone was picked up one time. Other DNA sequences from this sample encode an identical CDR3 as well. The CDR3 spells CASSPGTGPNEKLFF. In nucleotides, the CDR3 is TGTGCCAGCAGCCCTGGGACAGGGCCGAATGAAAAACTGTTTTTT. V is TRBV28 and J is TRBJ1-4, with TRBD1 matching 9 bases. The CDR3 consists of 15 residues. Germline-derived CDR1 and CDR2 are MDHEN and SYDVKM. J gave up 5 bases and V 6 bases, and 7 bases lay outside the gene matches.

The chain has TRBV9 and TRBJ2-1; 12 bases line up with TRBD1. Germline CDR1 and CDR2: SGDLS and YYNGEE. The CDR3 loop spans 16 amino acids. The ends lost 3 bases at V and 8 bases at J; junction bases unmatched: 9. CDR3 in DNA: TGTGCCAGCAGCGCGCTTGGGACAGGGGGCCTCGATGAGCAGTTCTTC. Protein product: CASSALGTGGLDEQFF. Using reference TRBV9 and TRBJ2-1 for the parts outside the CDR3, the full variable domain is DSGVTQTPKHLITATGQRVTLRCSPRSGDLSVYWYQQSLDQGLQFLIQYYNGEERAKGNILERFSAQQFPDLHSELNLSSLELGDSALYFCASSALGTGGLDEQFFGPGTRLTVL.

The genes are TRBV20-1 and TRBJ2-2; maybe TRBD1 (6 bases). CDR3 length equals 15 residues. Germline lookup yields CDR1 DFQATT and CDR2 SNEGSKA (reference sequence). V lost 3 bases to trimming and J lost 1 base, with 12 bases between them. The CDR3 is CSASDRDKNTGELFF. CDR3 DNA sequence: TGCAGTGCTAGTGACCGGGACAAGAACACCGGGGAGCTGTTTTTT.

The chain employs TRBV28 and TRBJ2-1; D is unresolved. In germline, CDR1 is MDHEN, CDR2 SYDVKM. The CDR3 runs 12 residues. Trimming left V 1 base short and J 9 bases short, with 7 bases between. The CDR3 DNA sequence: TGTGCCAGCAGTTTATCCGGTGGTGAGCAGTTCTTC. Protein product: CASSLSGGEQFF.

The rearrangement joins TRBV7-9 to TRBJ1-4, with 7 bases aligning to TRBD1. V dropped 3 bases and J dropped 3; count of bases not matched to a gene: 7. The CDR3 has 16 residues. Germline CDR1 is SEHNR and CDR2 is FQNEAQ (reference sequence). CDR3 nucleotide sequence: TGTGCCAGCAGCTTGAGATTGACAGGGCCTAATGAAAAACTGTTTTTT. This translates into CASSLRLTGPNEKLFF.

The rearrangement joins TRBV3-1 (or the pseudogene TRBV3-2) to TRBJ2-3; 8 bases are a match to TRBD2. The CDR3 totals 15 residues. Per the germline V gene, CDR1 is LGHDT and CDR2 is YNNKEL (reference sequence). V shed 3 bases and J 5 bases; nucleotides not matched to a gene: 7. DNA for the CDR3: TGTGCCAGCAGCCACGACGGGGGGGTAATAGATACGCAGTATTTT. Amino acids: CASSHDGGVIDTQYF.

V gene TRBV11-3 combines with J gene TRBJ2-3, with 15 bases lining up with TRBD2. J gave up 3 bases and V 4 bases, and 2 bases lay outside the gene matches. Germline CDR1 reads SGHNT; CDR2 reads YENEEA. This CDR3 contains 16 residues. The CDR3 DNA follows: TGTGCCAGCAGCTGGGGGACTAGCGGGAGGACAGATACGCAGTATTTT. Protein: CASSWGTSGRTDTQYF.

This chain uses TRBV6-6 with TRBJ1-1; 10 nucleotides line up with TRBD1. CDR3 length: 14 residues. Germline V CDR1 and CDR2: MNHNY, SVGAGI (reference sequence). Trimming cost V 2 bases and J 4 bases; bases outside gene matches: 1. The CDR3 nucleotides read TGTGCCAGCAGTTACGGGACAGGGGCCACTGAAGCTTTCTTT. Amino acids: CASSYGTGATEAFF.

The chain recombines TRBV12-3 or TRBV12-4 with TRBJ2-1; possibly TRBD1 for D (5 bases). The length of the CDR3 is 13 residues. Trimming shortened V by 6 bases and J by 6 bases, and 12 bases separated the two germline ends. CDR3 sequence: CASSIQGPNEQFF. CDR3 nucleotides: TGTGCCAGCAGCATCCAGGGTCCCAATGAGCAGTTCTTC.

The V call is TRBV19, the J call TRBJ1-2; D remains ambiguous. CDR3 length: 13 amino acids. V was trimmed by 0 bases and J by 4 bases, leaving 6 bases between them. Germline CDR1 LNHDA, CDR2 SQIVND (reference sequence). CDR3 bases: TGTGCCAGTAGTATAGATCTACCCTATGGCTACACCTTC. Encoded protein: CASSIDLPYGYTF.

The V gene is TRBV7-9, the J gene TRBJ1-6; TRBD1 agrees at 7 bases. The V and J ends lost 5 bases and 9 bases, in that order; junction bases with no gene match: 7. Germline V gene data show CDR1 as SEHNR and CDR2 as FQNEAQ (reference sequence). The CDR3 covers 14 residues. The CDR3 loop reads CASSGDSQTSPLHF. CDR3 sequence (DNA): TGTGCCAGCAGCGGGGACAGTCAGACTTCACCCCTCCACTTT.

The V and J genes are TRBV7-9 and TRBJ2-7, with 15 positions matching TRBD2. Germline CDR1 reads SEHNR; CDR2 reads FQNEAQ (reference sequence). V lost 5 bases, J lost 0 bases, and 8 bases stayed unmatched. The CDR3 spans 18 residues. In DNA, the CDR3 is TGTGCCAGCAGCCCGAGGACTAGCGGGAGGGACAGCTCCTACGAGCAGTACTTC. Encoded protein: CASSPRTSGRDSSYEQYF.

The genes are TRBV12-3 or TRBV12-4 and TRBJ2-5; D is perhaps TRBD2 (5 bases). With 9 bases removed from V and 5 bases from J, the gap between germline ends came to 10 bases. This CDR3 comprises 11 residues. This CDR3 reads CASARGETQYF. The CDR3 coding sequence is TGTGCCAGTGCGCGAGGGGAGACCCAGTACTTC.

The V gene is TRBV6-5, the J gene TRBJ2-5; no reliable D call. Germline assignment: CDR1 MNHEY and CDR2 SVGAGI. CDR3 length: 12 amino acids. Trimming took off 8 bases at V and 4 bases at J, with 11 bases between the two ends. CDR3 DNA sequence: TGTGCCAGCTCCAGGATCGGAGAGACCCAGTACTTC. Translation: CASSRIGETQYF.

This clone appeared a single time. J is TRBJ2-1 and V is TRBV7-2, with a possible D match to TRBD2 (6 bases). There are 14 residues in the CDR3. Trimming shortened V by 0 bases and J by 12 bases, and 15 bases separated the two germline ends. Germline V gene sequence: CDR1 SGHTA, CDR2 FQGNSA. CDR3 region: CASSLAGGSMGQFF. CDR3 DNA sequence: TGTGCCAGCAGCTTAGCGGGGGGTTCCATGGGGCAGTTCTTC.

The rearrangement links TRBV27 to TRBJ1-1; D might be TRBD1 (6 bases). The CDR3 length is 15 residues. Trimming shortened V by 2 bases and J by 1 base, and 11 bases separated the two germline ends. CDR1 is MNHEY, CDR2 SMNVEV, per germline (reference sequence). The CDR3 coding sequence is TGTGCCAGCAGTTTAAGTTTGGGACAGAACACTGAAGCTTTCTTT. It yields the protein CASSLSLGQNTEAFF.

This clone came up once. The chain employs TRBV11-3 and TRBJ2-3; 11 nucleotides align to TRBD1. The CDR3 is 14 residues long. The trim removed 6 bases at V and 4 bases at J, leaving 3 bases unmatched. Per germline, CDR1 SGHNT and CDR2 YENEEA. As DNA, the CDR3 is TGTGCCAGCAGGGGACAGGGGGGGGCAGATACGCAGTATTTT. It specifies CASRGQGGADTQYF. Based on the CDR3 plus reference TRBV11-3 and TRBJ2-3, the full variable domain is EAGVVQSPRYKIIEKKQPVAFWCNPISGHNTLYWYLQNLGQGPELLIRYENEEAVDDSQLPKDRFSAERLKGVDSTLKIQPAELGDSAVYLCASRGQGGADTQYFGPGTRLTVL.

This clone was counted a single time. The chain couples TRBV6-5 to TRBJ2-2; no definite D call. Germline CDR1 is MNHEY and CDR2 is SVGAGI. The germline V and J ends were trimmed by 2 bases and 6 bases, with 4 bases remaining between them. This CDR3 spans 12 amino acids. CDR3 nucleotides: TGTGCCAGCAGTTACCTCTCCGGGGAGCTGTTTTTT. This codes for CASSYLSGELFF.

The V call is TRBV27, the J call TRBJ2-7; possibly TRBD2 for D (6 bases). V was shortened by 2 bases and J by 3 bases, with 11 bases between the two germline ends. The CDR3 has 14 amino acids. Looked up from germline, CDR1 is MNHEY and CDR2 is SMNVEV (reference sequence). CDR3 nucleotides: TGTGCCAGCAGTTTAAATGGGGAGGTCTACGAGCAGTACTTC. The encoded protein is CASSLNGEVYEQYF.

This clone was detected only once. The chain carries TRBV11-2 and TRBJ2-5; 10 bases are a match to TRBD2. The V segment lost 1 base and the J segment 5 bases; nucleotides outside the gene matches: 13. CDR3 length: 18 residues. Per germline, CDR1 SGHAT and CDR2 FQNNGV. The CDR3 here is CASSLVGLAGVFSETQYF. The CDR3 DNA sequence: TGTGCCAGCAGCTTAGTAGGTCTAGCGGGGGTATTTTCGGAGACCCAGTACTTC.

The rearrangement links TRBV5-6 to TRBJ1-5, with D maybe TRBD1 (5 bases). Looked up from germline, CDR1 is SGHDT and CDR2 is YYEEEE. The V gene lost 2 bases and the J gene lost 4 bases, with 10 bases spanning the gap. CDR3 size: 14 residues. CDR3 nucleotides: TGTGCCAGCAGCTTAAGTCAGGGTAATCAGCCCCAGCATTTT. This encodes CASSLSQGNQPQHF.

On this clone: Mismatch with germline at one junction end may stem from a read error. In DNA form, the CDR3 reads TGTGCCAGCAGCCAAACCTCTAGCGGGGGGGTCCTCTTC. Translating it yields CASSQTSSGGVLF. The chain is built from TRBV3-1 (or the pseudogene TRBV3-2) and TRBJ2-1, with 12 bases that match TRBD2. Germline loops: CDR1 LGHDT, CDR2 YNNKEL (reference sequence). CDR3 length: 13 amino acids.

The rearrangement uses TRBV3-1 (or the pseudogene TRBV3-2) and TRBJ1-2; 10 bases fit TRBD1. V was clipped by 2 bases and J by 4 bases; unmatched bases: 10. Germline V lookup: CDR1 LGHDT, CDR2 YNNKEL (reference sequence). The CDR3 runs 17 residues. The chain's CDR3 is CASSQSGDRGLRYGYTF. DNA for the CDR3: TGTGCCAGCAGCCAATCGGGCGACAGGGGGCTTCGCTATGGCTACACCTTC.

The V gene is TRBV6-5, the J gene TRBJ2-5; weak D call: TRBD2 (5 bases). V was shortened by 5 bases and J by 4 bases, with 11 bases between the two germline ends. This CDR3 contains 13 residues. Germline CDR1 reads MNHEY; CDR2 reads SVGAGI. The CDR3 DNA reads TGTGCCAGCAGTACCGGGGTACGAGAGACCCAGTACTTC. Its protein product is CASSTGVRETQYF.